The 28 T cell receptor beta chains given below trace back to one sample, sequenced in a study of cytomegalovirus exposure and HLA in healthy donors. PCR employed 60 Vbeta and 13 Jbeta primers. Data came from immunoSEQ multiplex PCR; TCRdb stores just in-frame clones and leaves some out. This sample contains roughly 79,000 clones. Sample: PBMCs. These TCRs come from a man under 40 in good health and CMV-seronegative.

This rearrangement joins TRBV4-1 to TRBJ2-3; unclear D gene. The CDR3 is made up of 15 amino acids. V was cut by 0 bases and J by 2 bases, with 9 bases left in between. In germline, CDR1 is MGHRA, CDR2 YSYEKL. CDR3 in DNA: TGCGCCAGCAGCCAAGACGCCAGGTTCACAGATACGCAGTATTTT. The encoded protein is CASSQDARFTDTQYF.

CDR3 protein: CASSPEAPGELFF. Here the CDR3 DNA reads TGTGCCAGCAGTCCCGAGGCCCCCGGGGAGCTGTTTTTT. The V gene is TRBV6-5, the J gene TRBJ2-2; D call uncertain. This CDR3 region has 13 residues. Trimming removed 5 bases from V and 6 bases from J, with 10 bases in between. Germline CDR1 is MNHEY and CDR2 is SVGAGI.

The chain links TRBV7-3 to TRBJ2-2, with TRBD2 matching 7 bases. CDR1 is SGHTA and CDR2 is FQGTGA in the germline V gene. The CDR3 length is 16 residues. The J segment lost 3 bases and the V segment lost 5 bases, leaving 9 bases of the junction unmatched. CDR3 loop: CASSPTRSGDTGELFF. CDR3 DNA sequence: TGTGCCAGCAGCCCTACTAGGAGCGGGGACACCGGGGAGCTGTTTTTT.

V is TRBV4-1 and J is TRBJ1-1, with D maybe TRBD1 (5 bases). Germline CDR1 MGHRA, CDR2 YSYEKL. CDR3 size: 15 residues. V lost 4 bases, J lost 6 bases, and 18 bases lay in between. The DNA for the CDR3 is TGCGCCAGCAGCCTCCTCGGACAAGGTAGTGCTGAAGCTTTCTTT. Translation: CASSLLGQGSAEAFF.

This chain uses TRBV4-1 with TRBJ1-5; no clear D. Germline V gives CDR1 MGHRA, CDR2 YSYEKL. V lost 0 bases to trimming and J lost 5 bases, with 11 bases between them. This CDR3 has 15 residues. The CDR3 protein is CASSQDIFGDQPQHF. In DNA form, the CDR3 reads TGCGCCAGCAGCCAAGATATATTCGGGGATCAGCCCCAGCATTTT.

This chain connects TRBV27 to TRBJ1-1; 9 positions match TRBD1. Germline V gene data show CDR1 as MNHEY and CDR2 as SMNVEV (reference sequence). CDR3 size: 15 residues. V shed 5 bases and J 7 bases; nucleotides not matched to a gene: 11. CDR3 in DNA: TGTGCCAGCAGTCGCGCCGGGACAGGGTATGGTGAAGCTTTCTTT. Translated, it gives CASSRAGTGYGEAFF.

J is TRBJ1-2 and V is TRBV5-6; D gene uncertain. Germline CDR1 SGHDT, CDR2 YYEEEE. This CDR3 has 15 amino acids. Trimming removed 3 bases from V and 7 bases from J, with 19 bases in between. CDR3 in DNA: TGTGCCAGCAGCTGGCCCCCTCAAGACTTACGTGGCTACACCTTC. Translated, it gives CASSWPPQDLRGYTF.

The chain employs TRBV29-1 and TRBJ2-1; a weak D match, TRBD2 (6 bases). Trimming stripped 6 bases from V and 7 bases from J, with 10 bases between. This CDR3 has 11 amino acids. The V gene's germline CDR1 is SQVTM and CDR2 ANQGSEA. CDR3 DNA sequence: TGCAGCGTCCCGGAGGGGAATGAGCAGTTCTTC. It yields the protein CSVPEGNEQFF.

This sequence joins TRBV18 and TRBJ1-2; 10 bases fit TRBD1. CDR3 length: 18 residues. Trimming at V came to 0 bases and at J to 2 bases, leaving 9 bases not matched to a gene. The germline V gene encodes CDR1 KGHSH and CDR2 LQKENI. CDR3 sequence: CASSPPKGDRGRNYGYTF. As DNA, the CDR3 is TGTGCCAGCTCACCACCGAAAGGGGACAGGGGCAGAAACTATGGCTACACCTTC.

The chain couples TRBV2 to TRBJ1-1, with D unclear. Germline lookup yields CDR1 SNHLY and CDR2 FYNNEI. CDR3 length: 10 residues. Trimming took off 5 bases at V and 11 bases at J, with 9 bases between the two ends. This chain's CDR3 is CASSHPRAFF. The DNA of the CDR3 is TGTGCCAGCAGTCACCCGAGGGCTTTCTTT.

The V and J genes are TRBV6-5 and TRBJ1-5, with D perhaps TRBD1 (5 bases). Trimming removed 5 bases from V and 7 bases from J, with 18 bases in between. Germline V gene lookup returns CDR1 MNHEY and CDR2 SVGAGI. CDR3 length: 15 residues. The CDR3 DNA reads TGTGCCAGCAGTCCTCTGGGCAGGGCTGGGCAGCCCCAGCATTTT. It is translated as CASSPLGRAGQPQHF.

The chain links TRBV14 to TRBJ2-3; weak D call: TRBD2 (6 bases). V was trimmed by 1 base and J by 7 bases, leaving 12 bases between them. The CDR3 consists of 14 residues. The V gene's germline CDR1 is SGHDN and CDR2 FVKESK. CDR3 residues: CASSQGLGRYTQYF. CDR3 DNA sequence: TGTGCCAGCAGCCAAGGACTAGGTAGATATACGCAGTATTTT.

V gene TRBV6-5 combines with J gene TRBJ2-3; 8 bases line up with TRBD2. The CDR3 runs 14 residues. V was clipped by 7 bases and J by 8 bases; unmatched bases: 11. Germline V CDR1 and CDR2: MNHEY, SVGAGI. As DNA, the CDR3 is TGTGCCAGCAAAACGGGAGGGGGAGGAGGTACGCAGTATTTT. Its protein product is CASKTGGGGGTQYF.

The gene calls are TRBV4-1 and TRBJ1-2, with D tentatively TRBD1 (6 bases). This CDR3 contains 14 residues. From germline, CDR1 is MGHRA and CDR2 YSYEKL. Trimming stripped 4 bases from V and 7 bases from J, with 16 bases between. The CDR3 region is CASSPLHRASGYTF. The CDR3 DNA reads TGCGCCAGCAGCCCTTTGCACAGGGCGTCTGGCTACACCTTC.

The V call is TRBV11-1, the J call TRBJ2-7; 7 bases align to TRBD2. J was trimmed by 7 bases and V by 1 base; bases with no gene match: 1. CDR3 length: 12 residues. Germline V gives CDR1 SGHAT, CDR2 FQDESV (reference sequence). The CDR3 sequence is CASSLGGGEQYF. DNA for the CDR3: TGTGCCAGCAGCTTAGGGGGGGGAGAGCAGTACTTC.

V gene TRBV7-2 combines with J gene TRBJ1-5; 7 bases line up with TRBD1. CDR3 size: 15 residues. V shed 5 bases, J shed 4 bases, and the junction held 8 bases outside the gene matches. Germline V gives CDR1 SGHTA, CDR2 FQGNSA. The CDR3, as DNA: TGTGCCAGCAGCGTCAGGACAGGCACAAATCAGCCCCAGCATTTT. It codes for CASSVRTGTNQPQHF. The full variable domain, with the rest looked up from reference TRBV7-2 and TRBJ1-5, is GAGVSQSPSNKVTEKGKDVELRCDPISGHTALYWYRQSLGQGLEFLIYFQGNSAPDKSGLPSDRFSAERTGGSVSTLTIQRTQQEDSAVYLCASSVRTGTNQPQHFGDGTRLSIL.

This chain connects TRBV6-5 to TRBJ1-6; D is possibly TRBD1 (6 bases). Trimming shortened V by 2 bases and J by 9 bases, and 8 bases separated the two germline ends. CDR1 is MNHEY and CDR2 is SVGAGI in the germline V gene. The CDR3 is 13 amino acids. DNA for the CDR3: TGTGCCAGCAGTTACGGCAGGGGTTCACCCCTCCACTTT. Translation: CASSYGRGSPLHF.

The chain uses TRBV2 and TRBJ1-2, with 7 positions matching TRBD1. This CDR3 has 11 amino acids. V gave up 8 bases and J gave up 8 bases; unmatched junction bases: 5. Per the germline V gene, CDR1 is SNHLY and CDR2 is FYNNEI. For the CDR3, the DNA is TGTGCCAGCCCAGGGGGTAGCGGCTACACCTTC. Translating gives CASPGGSGYTF.

This sequence joins TRBV19 and TRBJ2-7; 7 nucleotides line up with TRBD1. This CDR3 is 15 amino acids long. Per the germline V gene, CDR1 is LNHDA and CDR2 is SQIVND (reference sequence). Losses at the gene ends were 3 bases for V and 2 bases for J; bases not matched to a gene: 7. DNA of the CDR3: TGTGCCAGTAGTATCCCCGGGACAGAAACCTACGAGCAGTACTTC. This sequence encodes CASSIPGTETYEQYF.

CDR3 nucleotide sequence: TGTGCCAGCAGTGTTGGGGGCGGCGGAACTGAAGCTTTCTTT. As protein: CASSVGGGGTEAFF. The chain joins TRBV6-1 to TRBJ1-1; a possible D gene is TRBD1 (6 bases). The V gene's germline CDR1 is MNHNS and CDR2 SASEGT. Trimming left V 4 bases short and J 5 bases short, with 14 bases between. This CDR3 spans 14 amino acids.

The rearrangement joins TRBV5-4 to TRBJ2-7; TRBD1 might be the D (6 bases). The CDR3 runs to 13 residues. Trimming shortened V by 4 bases and J by 5 bases, and 13 bases separated the two germline ends. Germline lookup yields CDR1 SGHNT and CDR2 YYREEE (reference sequence). The CDR3 nucleotides read TGTGCCAGCAGCGCCGGACAGTTGCACGAGCAGTACTTC. This encodes CASSAGQLHEQYF.

This rearrangement joins TRBV2 to TRBJ1-2; D call uncertain. The CDR3 has 13 residues. V was cut by 6 bases and J by 7 bases, with 15 bases left in between. Germline CDR1 SNHLY, CDR2 FYNNEI. The CDR3 region is CASRAVSYLGYTF. The CDR3 DNA sequence: TGTGCCAGCAGGGCGGTTTCTTACCTTGGCTACACCTTC.

V is TRBV5-5 and J is TRBJ1-2, with D tentatively TRBD1 (6 bases). The CDR3 spans 17 residues. Trimming stripped 2 bases from V and 0 bases from J, with 17 bases between. CDR1 SGHKS and CDR2 YYEKEE come from the germline V gene (reference sequence). The CDR3, as DNA: TGTGCCAGCAGCTTAGTTGGTGGGGGCAGGCCTAACTATGGCTACACCTTC. Its protein is CASSLVGGGRPNYGYTF.

V gene TRBV18 combines with J gene TRBJ2-7; 10 bases line up with TRBD2. The germline V gene encodes CDR1 KGHSH and CDR2 LQKENI. CDR3 length: 15 residues. The V and J ends lost 4 bases and 2 bases, in that order; junction bases with no gene match: 5. The CDR3 loop is CASSQGTSDTYEQYF. The CDR3 nucleotides are TGTGCCAGCTCACAAGGGACTAGCGATACCTACGAGCAGTACTTC.

The V call is TRBV5-1, the J call TRBJ2-2; 7 bases fit TRBD2. V trimming: 1 base; J trimming: 6 bases; junction bases outside the gene matches: 6. This CDR3 has 15 residues. Germline V gives CDR1 SGHRS, CDR2 YFSETQ. The CDR3 DNA reads TGCGCCAGCAGCTTGCGAGGGAGGGGTCCCGGGGAGCTGTTTTTT. Its protein is CASSLRGRGPGELFF.

The chain combines TRBV11-2 with TRBJ2-1, with 8 bases that match TRBD2. J lost 5 bases, V lost 6 bases, and 6 bases had no gene match. In germline, CDR1 is SGHAT, CDR2 FQNNGV. The CDR3 contains 14 residues. The CDR3 DNA reads TGTGCCAGCAGTCAACTTAGCGGGGACAATGAGCAGTTCTTC. It is translated as CASSQLSGDNEQFF.

CDR3 nucleotide sequence: TGTGCCAGCAGTCGGGGGACTAGCCTTACCTACGAGCAGTACTTC. Protein sequence: CASSRGTSLTYEQYF. The chain carries TRBV6-6 and TRBJ2-7; 9 bases match TRBD2. The CDR3 runs 15 residues. Germline values: CDR1 MNHNY, CDR2 SVGAGI (reference sequence). The V gene end was trimmed by 5 bases and the J gene end by 2 bases; junction bases not matched to a gene: 7.

The chain carries TRBV19 and TRBJ1-1; 7 positions agree with TRBD1. This CDR3 is 14 amino acids long. The trim removed 9 bases at V and 4 bases at J, leaving 11 bases unmatched. Per the germline V gene, CDR1 is LNHDA and CDR2 is SQIVND (reference sequence). CDR3 protein: CASQTGRGITEAFF. The DNA of the CDR3 is TGTGCCAGCCAAACCGGCAGGGGGATCACTGAAGCTTTCTTT. Looking up the rest from reference TRBV19 and TRBJ1-1 gives the full variable domain: DGGITQSPKYLFRKEGQNVTLSCEQNLNHDAMYWYRQDPGQGLRLIYYSQIVNDFQKGDIAEGYSVSREKKESFPLTVTSAQKNPTAFYLCASQTGRGITEAFFGQGTRLTVV.